The following is a TCR beta chain sequence with its context. As yet, its antigen is unknown. This entry comes from a study of identical twins. Study observations and caveats: For cord blood, abundant beta clonotypes had fewer insertions, unlike memory repertoires, which showed none.

The trim removed 6 bases at V and 5 bases at J, leaving 10 bases unmatched. This CDR3 region has 15 residues. One entry per CDR3 protein, called by TCRdb with MiXCR from the 5' RACE reads. The table shows around 95,000 distinct CDR3 sequences, with roughly 6% occurring only once. This receptor was obtained from a woman aged 45-59 years in good health. The sample comprised memory T cells sorted from blood. The chain employs TRBV12-3 or TRBV12-4 and TRBJ2-1; 7 bases map to TRBD1. The CDR3 loop reads CASSNRGLADNEQFF. The CDR3 coding sequence is TGTGCCAGCAGCAACAGGGGCCTAGCTGACAATGAGCAGTTCTTC.